The sequence of this T cell receptor beta chain was determined in a study of blood T cell repertoires in COVID-19. Study-level information: PBMCs, B-cell-depleted T cells, or T cells were the source of the cDNA or gDNA that made up the material.

The CDR3 extends over 12 amino acids. The ends were cut back, 5 bases at V and 11 bases at J, with 13 bases in the middle. Germline-derived CDR1 and CDR2 are MDHEN and SYDVKM. Assay: immunoSEQ multiplex PCR; the TCRdb copy retains only in-frame clones and omits some. This table has approximately 290,000 clones, 90% appearing once. Self-reported history from a screening survey and questionnaire set each donor's cohort. Two negative PCRs, clearance, or symptom resolution had been documented for recovered Cohort 3 donors. Sequenced sample: PBMCs or T cells enriched from blood (not recorded which). The TCR sequence derives from a woman aged 25 to 39 who had recovered from COVID-19. The V gene is TRBV28, the J gene TRBJ1-5; possible D gene TRBD1, 6 bases. This CDR3 is CASSKQGLSQHF. In nucleotides, the CDR3 is TGTGCCAGCAGTAAACAGGGTCTGTCCCAGCATTTT.